The sequence of this T cell receptor (beta chain) was determined in a study of blood T cell repertoires in COVID-19. Study context: The origin of the acute and convalescent COVID-19 samples was the United States, Italy and Spain. The analysed material was cDNA or gDNA that came from T cells, B-cell-depleted T cells, or PBMCs.

The CDR3 is made up of 13 amino acids. Germline V lookup: CDR1 SQVTM, CDR2 ANQGSEA. Trimming took off 7 bases at V and 7 bases at J, with 17 bases between the two ends. Original processing notes: Estimated nucleated cell counts came from reference gene primer amplification. Assay used: immunoSEQ multiplex PCR; TCRdb lists only in-frame clones, some missing. V and J calls and clone size are as listed in that table; D and trimming were resolved from the DNA. Of about 77,000 clones detected, more than 70% appear once; the ten largest clones hold approximately 15%. V is TRBV29-1 and J is TRBJ2-4; D perhaps matches TRBD2 (6 bases). This receptor was taken from a man aged 70 or older with active or convalescent COVID-19. The sample consisted of peripheral blood. CDR3: CSGGPEGLNIQYF. In DNA, the CDR3 is TGCAGCGGCGGACCCGAGGGACTTAACATTCAGTACTTC. The full variable domain, with the rest looked up from reference TRBV29-1 and TRBJ2-4, is SAVISQKPSRDICQRGTSLTIQCQVDSQVTMMFWYRQQPGQSLTLIATANQGSEATYESGFVIDKFPISRPNLTFSTLTVSNMSPEDSSIYLCSGGPEGLNIQYFGAGTRLSVL.